Described below is a single TCR beta chain sequence and its context. The antigen remains undetermined. These data are taken from a study of cytomegalovirus exposure and HLA in healthy donors. Primers: 60 Vbeta forward and 13 Jbeta reverse. TCRdb's copy holds only in-frame clones and misses some; the assay was immunoSEQ multiplex PCR. The table has 140,000 or so clones, around 80% seen once. Whole-study results and caveats: Earlier findings revealed that most TCR beta V segments proved productive either about 87% or about 30% of the time. Apparent HLA restriction characterized most CMV-associated TCR beta chains in a later analysis.

CDR1 is KGHSH and CDR2 is LQKENI in the germline V gene. This CDR3 comprises 15 residues. Trimming removed 0 bases at V and 5 bases at J, with 8 bases between. Material: PBMCs. The chain recombines TRBV18 with TRBJ2-6; D not certain. The receptor was isolated from a man aged 40-55 years in good health and CMV-seronegative. In DNA form, the CDR3 reads TGTGCCAGCTCACCACCTAGCATGTGGGCCAACGTCCTGACTTTC. This gives the protein CASSPPSMWANVLTF.